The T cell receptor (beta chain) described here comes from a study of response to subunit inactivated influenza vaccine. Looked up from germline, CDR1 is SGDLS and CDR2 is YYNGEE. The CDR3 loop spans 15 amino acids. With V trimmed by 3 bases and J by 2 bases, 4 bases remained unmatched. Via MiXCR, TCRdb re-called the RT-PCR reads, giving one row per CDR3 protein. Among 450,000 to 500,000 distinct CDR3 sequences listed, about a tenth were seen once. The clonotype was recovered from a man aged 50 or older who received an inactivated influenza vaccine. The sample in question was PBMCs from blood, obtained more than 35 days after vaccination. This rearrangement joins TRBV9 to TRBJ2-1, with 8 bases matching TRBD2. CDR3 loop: CASSEFSGAYNEQFF. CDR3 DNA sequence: TGTGCCAGCAGCGAGTTTAGCGGGGCCTACAATGAGCAGTTCTTC.